This TCR beta chain was retrieved from a study of blood T cell repertoires in COVID-19. In the study overall: Researchers got acute and convalescent COVID-19 samples from the United States, Italy and Spain. The analysed material was cDNA or gDNA that came from T cells, B-cell-depleted T cells, or PBMCs.

Clones were read by immunoSEQ multiplex PCR, and TCRdb kept only the in-frame ones, dropping some. This sample yields tens of thousands of clones, of which about 80% are seen a single time; approximately 12% belongs to the top ten. The sequenced sample consisted of peripheral blood. The clonotype comes from a human donor in a cohort sampled during active COVID-19.

The CDR3: CASSYVAGGRRDTDTQYF. As DNA, the CDR3 is TGTGCCAGCAGTTACGTTGCGGGGGGGCGTCGGGACACAGATACGCAGTATTTT. The chain links TRBV6-2 or TRBV6-3 to TRBJ2-3, with TRBD2 matching 9 bases. The CDR3 sequence is 18 residues long. CDR1 MNHEY and CDR2 SVGEGT come from the germline V gene. V was clipped by 2 bases and J by 2 bases; unmatched bases: 11.